Below, 27 T cell receptor beta chains from the same sample are listed, as sequenced in a study of preoperative IRX-2 immunotherapy in early breast cancer. The treatment: preoperative locoregional IRX-2 cytokine immunotherapy. Method: immunoSEQ multiplex PCR; TCRdb's copy keeps in-frame clones and lacks some. The data contain fewer than 25,000 clones, over 85% of them singletons. The source was tumor tissue, collected after IRX-2 immunotherapy. These receptors were collected from a human donor with breast cancer.

This clone was counted only a few times. The chain uses TRBV18 and TRBJ2-7; D unclear. The V and J ends lost 4 bases and 4 bases respectively, with 11 bases between them. The CDR3 consists of 13 residues. The V gene's germline CDR1 is KGHSH and CDR2 LQKENI. The CDR3 DNA is TGTGCCAGCTCACGAGAAGTCTCATACGAGCAGTACGTC. Residues: CASSREVSYEQYV.

The chain employs TRBV9 and TRBJ1-6; 8 bases match TRBD1. The CDR3 covers 15 residues. The germline gives CDR1 SGDLS, CDR2 YYNGEE. The trim removed 3 bases at V and 7 bases at J, leaving 6 bases unmatched. The CDR3 bases are TGTGCCAGCAGCGCCCAGGGACAGGCGAATTCACCCCTCCACTTT. It encodes CASSAQGQANSPLHF.

This clone was observed a few times. This rearrangement joins TRBV4-2 to TRBJ2-1, with D unresolved. The CDR3 sequence is 12 residues long. V lost 5 bases, J lost 7 bases, and 9 bases lay in between. Germline V gives CDR1 LGHNA, CDR2 YNFKEQ. CDR3 nucleotide sequence: TGTGCCAGCAGCTCTTGGGTGAATGAGCAGTTCTTC. Translated: CASSSWVNEQFF.

Remarks on this clone: At one end the junction does not follow the germline gene, possibly because of a read error. This rearrangement joins TRBV5-6 to TRBJ2-1, with D unclear. The CDR3 sequence is 12 residues long. CDR1 and CDR2 (germline): SGHDT, YYEEEE. The CDR3 DNA is TGTGCCAGCGGCTTTTCCTTGAATGAGCAGTTCTTC. It yields the protein CASGFSLNEQFF.

In DNA form, the CDR3 reads TGCGCCAGCAGCTGGGGACGGAACCCTCAAGAGACCCAGTACTTC. It is translated as CASSWGRNPQETQYF. The genes are TRBV5-1 and TRBJ2-5; perhaps D is TRBD1 or TRBD2 (5 bases each). Germline V CDR1 and CDR2: SGHRS, YFSETQ. With 3 bases removed from V and 2 bases from J, the gap between germline ends came to 14 bases. The CDR3 is 15 amino acids.

For the CDR3, the DNA is TGTGCCAGCAGCTTCGGACAGGGGGGAAATACGCAGTATTTT. Translating it yields CASSFGQGGNTQYF. The chain has TRBV5-4 and TRBJ2-3; TRBD1 matches at 10 bases. Trimming took 2 bases from V and 7 from J; bases not matched to a gene: 4. Germline assignment: CDR1 SGHNT and CDR2 YYREEE (reference sequence). The CDR3 has 14 amino acids.

The chain is built from TRBV6-5 and TRBJ1-4; no definite D call. Trimming took off 4 bases at V and 8 bases at J, with 14 bases between the two ends. The germline gives CDR1 MNHEY, CDR2 SVGAGI. The CDR3 has 14 residues. CDR3 nucleotide sequence: TGTGCCAGCAGTTTATCTAGGATGAACGAAAAACTGTTTTTT. Translation gives CASSLSRMNEKLFF.

V gene TRBV5-1 combines with J gene TRBJ1-1; tentatively, D is TRBD1 (6 bases). V lost 0 bases, J lost 1 base, and 10 bases lay in between. The CDR3 is 15 residues long. Looked up from germline, CDR1 is SGHRS and CDR2 is YFSETQ. The CDR3 region has the DNA TGCGCCAGCAGCTTGGAAAGGACAGCGAACACTGAAGCTTTCTTT. Translated: CASSLERTANTEAFF.

The J gene is TRBJ1-5, the V gene TRBV7-2; the D gene is possibly TRBD1 (6 bases). Trimming shortened V by 1 base and J by 5 bases, and 6 bases separated the two germline ends. This CDR3 is 13 amino acids long. Germline CDR1 reads SGHTA; CDR2 reads FQGNSA. CDR3 DNA sequence: TGTGCCAGCAGCTTAGACAGGGATCAGCCCCAGCATTTT. This sequence encodes CASSLDRDQPQHF.

The V gene is TRBV6-4, the J gene TRBJ2-1; D not resolved. The germline gives CDR1 MRHNA, CDR2 SNTAGT. Trimming removed 0 bases from V and 10 bases from J, with 10 bases in between. This CDR3 contains 13 residues. The CDR3 region is CASSDSRLTEQFF. CDR3 DNA sequence: TGTGCCAGCAGTGACTCCCGACTTACCGAGCAGTTCTTC.

This rearrangement joins TRBV6-5 to TRBJ2-3; D remains unclear. Trimming cost V 6 bases and J 4 bases, with 14 bases left between them. The CDR3 runs to 14 residues. Germline values: CDR1 MNHEY, CDR2 SVGAGI. The chain's CDR3 is CASRPGGSSDTQYF. The CDR3 DNA reads TGTGCCAGCAGGCCCGGTGGATCATCAGATACGCAGTATTTT.

This chain uses TRBV7-3 with TRBJ2-1, with TRBD2 matching 9 bases. Trimming cost V 3 bases and J 6 bases; bases outside gene matches: 9. The germline gives CDR1 SGHTA, CDR2 FQGTGA. CDR3 length equals 16 residues. CDR3 residues: CASSLVAGGPSNEQFF. CDR3 in DNA: TGTGCCAGCAGCTTGGTCGCGGGGGGGCCATCCAATGAGCAGTTCTTC.

The chain links TRBV6-6 to TRBJ2-3, with 9 positions matching TRBD1. There are 15 residues in the CDR3. After removal of 6 bases from V and 5 bases from J, the junction contained 9 bases not matched to a gene. Germline V CDR1 and CDR2: MNHNY, SVGAGI (reference sequence). The CDR3 is CASRPRQGVGDTQYF. DNA of the CDR3: TGTGCCAGCAGACCCCGACAGGGGGTAGGAGATACGCAGTATTTT.

The gene calls are TRBV19 and TRBJ1-5; 7 bases line up with TRBD1. From germline, CDR1 is LNHDA and CDR2 SQIVND (reference sequence). Trimming removed 2 bases from V and 7 bases from J; junction bases left unmatched: 5. The CDR3 has 14 residues. Here the CDR3 DNA reads TGTGCCAGTAGTATAAACAGGGGAGGGCAGCCCCAGCATTTT. Translating it yields CASSINRGGQPQHF.

The gene calls are TRBV5-1 and TRBJ2-1; D is perhaps TRBD1 or TRBD2 (6 bases each). Germline V gene lookup returns CDR1 SGHRS and CDR2 YFSETQ. There are 14 residues in the CDR3. The ends were cut back, 4 bases at V and 2 bases at J, with 10 bases in the middle. CDR3 sequence reads: CASSRRGAYNEQFF. CDR3 nucleotides: TGCGCCAGCAGCAGGAGGGGGGCCTACAATGAGCAGTTCTTC.

The V and J genes are TRBV6-1 and TRBJ2-1, with TRBD2 as a possible D gene (6 bases). The CDR3 runs 16 residues. Trimming shortened V by 4 bases and J by 3 bases, and 16 bases separated the two germline ends. CDR1 is MNHNS and CDR2 is SASEGT in the germline V gene. The CDR3 sequence is CASSGSISGSYNEQFF. CDR3 nucleotides: TGTGCCAGCAGTGGGTCAATTTCCGGGAGCTACAATGAGCAGTTCTTC.

The chain recombines TRBV19 with TRBJ1-4; D possibly corresponds to TRBD1 (5 bases). This CDR3 is built from 16 residues. V gave up 7 bases and J gave up 2 bases, with 17 bases separating them. Germline loops: CDR1 LNHDA, CDR2 SQIVND (reference sequence). The CDR3 protein is CASTNPLRVTNEKLFF. CDR3 DNA sequence: TGTGCCAGTACCAACCCACTCAGGGTGACTAATGAAAAACTGTTTTTT.

The chain combines TRBV5-1 with TRBJ1-3; TRBD1 agrees at 12 bases. CDR1 and CDR2 (germline): SGHRS, YFSETQ. The CDR3 spans 16 residues. After removal of 4 bases from V and 4 bases from J, the junction contained 6 bases not matched to a gene. As DNA, the CDR3 is TGCGCCAGCAGCGAGGGACAGGGGGCGTCAGGAAACACCATATATTTT. It yields the protein CASSEGQGASGNTIYF.

This clone was recorded only once. The V gene is TRBV5-1, the J gene TRBJ1-4; 8 bases align to TRBD1. CDR3 length: 15 amino acids. V shed 8 bases, J shed 7 bases, and the junction held 13 bases outside the gene matches. Germline V gene data show CDR1 as SGHRS and CDR2 as YFSETQ. This chain's CDR3 is CASGQGGAFIEKLFF. CDR3 coding DNA: TGCGCCAGTGGACAGGGAGGTGCCTTTATTGAAAAACTGTTTTTT.

The chain has TRBV12-5 and TRBJ2-1, with 15 bases fitting TRBD2. The CDR3 loop spans 18 amino acids. Germline CDR1 reads LGHNT; CDR2 reads FRNRAP. The V and J ends lost 2 bases and 9 bases, in that order; junction bases with no gene match: 11. CDR3 loop: CASGLTYPGTSGGSEQFF. CDR3 nucleotide sequence: TGTGCTAGTGGTTTGACCTACCCCGGGACTAGCGGGGGGTCTGAGCAGTTCTTC.

CDR3 sequence (DNA): TGTGCCAGCAGCCCGCTAAGCAATCAGCCCCAGCATTTT. Its protein is CASSPLSNQPQHF. This chain connects TRBV6-5 to TRBJ1-5; D ambiguous. V gave up 6 bases and J gave up 1 base, with 7 bases separating them. The germline V gene encodes CDR1 MNHEY and CDR2 SVGAGI. The CDR3 runs 13 residues.

The chain is built from TRBV11-2 and TRBJ1-4, with D unresolved. The V end was cut by 0 bases, the J end by 11 bases, with 10 bases between. The CDR3 sequence is 13 residues long. Germline-derived CDR1 and CDR2 are SGHAT and FQNNGV. This chain's CDR3 is CASSLDAGGKLFF. CDR3 coding DNA: TGTGCCAGCAGCTTAGATGCAGGAGGGAAACTGTTTTTT.

The chain couples TRBV4-1 to TRBJ2-7; tentatively, D is TRBD1 or TRBD2 (6 bases each). Germline CDR1 is MGHRA and CDR2 is YSYEKL. The CDR3 totals 15 residues. V was clipped by 3 bases and J by 2 bases, with 14 bases between them. The CDR3 spells CASSQGQGGTYEQYF. CDR3 DNA sequence: TGCGCCAGCAGCCAGGGGCAAGGGGGGACCTACGAGCAGTACTTC.

The chain links TRBV7-9 to TRBJ1-1; 10 bases are a match to TRBD1. CDR1 SEHNR and CDR2 FQNEAQ come from the germline V gene (reference sequence). V was pared by 5 bases and J by 4 bases, with 10 bases of the junction left unmatched. The CDR3 contains 16 residues. The CDR3 protein is CASSRTGGESGTEAFF. Here the CDR3 DNA reads TGTGCCAGCAGCCGGACAGGGGGGGAGTCGGGCACTGAAGCTTTCTTT.

The chain links TRBV11-3 to TRBJ1-2, with TRBD1 as a possible D gene (6 bases). This CDR3 has 16 amino acids. V was cut by 5 bases and J by 3 bases, with 19 bases left in between. Germline V gene sequence: CDR1 SGHNT, CDR2 YENEEA. In DNA form, the CDR3 reads TGTGCCAGCAGCCAAGATCCTGCAGGGGCTCACTATGGCTACACCTTC. It yields the protein CASSQDPAGAHYGYTF.

This rearrangement joins TRBV7-3 to TRBJ2-3; D is unresolved. CDR1 is SGHTA, CDR2 FQGTGA, per germline. This CDR3 region has 16 residues. The V gene lost 5 bases and the J gene lost 0 bases, with 15 bases spanning the gap. CDR3 DNA sequence: TGTGCCAGCAGCCTCACACGGACGGCCAGCACAGATACGCAGTATTTT. This translates into CASSLTRTASTDTQYF. Based on the CDR3 plus reference TRBV7-3 and TRBJ2-3, the full variable domain is GAGVSQTPSNKVTEKGKYVELRCDPISGHTALYWYRQSLGQGPEFLIYFQGTGAADDSGLPNDRFFAVRPEGSVSTLKIQRTERGDSAVYLCASSLTRTASTDTQYFGPGTRLTVL.

The chain links TRBV4-1 to TRBJ1-1, with D uncertain. The CDR3 contains 14 residues. Germline CDR1 is MGHRA and CDR2 is YSYEKL. The V gene lost 5 bases and the J gene lost 5 bases, with 15 bases spanning the gap. The CDR3 region has the DNA TGCGCCAGCAGCGGGCCTACCGTCGGGACTGAAGCTTTCTTT. Its protein is CASSGPTVGTEAFF.